This T cell receptor beta chain was identified in a study of T-cell reconstitution after alpha-beta-depleted transplantation in children. The CDR3 consists of 15 residues. V gave up 1 base and J gave up 6 bases; unmatched junction bases: 6. Germline V lookup: CDR1 LNHNV, CDR2 YYDKDF (reference sequence). Unique molecular identifiers were incorporated into the prepared TCRbeta library. Each CDR3 protein is one row after TCRdb ran MiXCR on the PCR reads. The sample yields about 540,000 distinct CDR3 sequences, around 19% seen once. This sample comprised PBMCs from the stem cell graft donor, obtained from the stem cell graft. The receptor's source is a human donor who donated a stem cell graft to a child with acute lymphoblastic leukemia. The chain joins TRBV15 to TRBJ2-7, with 10 positions matching TRBD2. The CDR3 DNA sequence: TGTGCCACCAGCAGAGTTCGAGCGGGAGGGAGCGAGCAGTACTTC. This gives the protein CATSRVRAGGSEQYF.